This TCR beta chain derives from a study of CD8+ T cells in alopecia areata. General study points: Persistence of many expanded lesional clones was seen in scalp and blood during tofacitinib.

This clone was seen a few times. Its antigen is currently unknown. In each case, RNA was isolated and then reverse transcribed into cDNA as the sequencing template. Sequencing was performed with immunoSEQ multiplex PCR; in TCRdb, only in-frame clones are kept and a portion is missing. Of approximately 160,000 clones in the sample, less than 70% were seen once. The treatment: oral pan-JAK inhibitor, 5-10 mg twice daily. V gave up 8 bases and J gave up 0 bases, with 15 bases separating them. The length of the CDR3 is 14 residues. The germline CDR1 and CDR2 sequences are GTSNPN and SVGIG (reference sequence).

The starting material was CD4+ T cells sorted from blood, obtained at week 24, from a patient treated with tofacitinib. This receptor was obtained from a human donor with alopecia areata. The chain links TRBV30 to TRBJ2-3; either TRBD1 or TRBD2 may fit D (5 bases each). The CDR3 DNA reads as TGTGCCGCCGGGGCACCCACTAGCACAGATACGCAGTATTTT. Translated: CAAGAPTSTDTQYF.